One sample yielded the 26 T cell receptor beta chains listed below, sequenced in a study of CD8 T cells in Susac syndrome. Reverse transcription of 0.5 to 1 ug RNA used random hexamers. Each CDR3 protein gets one entry after TCRdb re-called the immunoSEQ multiplex PCR reads with MiXCR. The sample gives about 160,000 distinct CDR3 sequences, 92% of which show up once; 0.065% to 0.085% is in the top ten. Sequenced sample: CD4+ T cells from PBMCs. Every receptor here comes from a human donor in good health.

The chain couples TRBV6-6 to TRBJ2-7; 8 bases are shared with TRBD2. The CDR3 is 15 amino acids. From germline, CDR1 is MNHNY and CDR2 SVGAGI (reference sequence). V gave up 5 bases and J gave up 4 bases; unmatched junction bases: 10. DNA for the CDR3: TGTGCCAGCAGTCCGCATGGCGGGGGGCCTTACGAGCAGTACTTC. This sequence encodes CASSPHGGGPYEQYF.

This chain connects TRBV7-8 to TRBJ1-5, with a possible D match to TRBD1 (5 bases). The germline V gene has CDR1 SGHVS and CDR2 FQNEAQ. The CDR3 consists of 15 residues. Trimming shortened V by 1 base and J by 5 bases, and 12 bases separated the two germline ends. CDR3 sequence: CASSLVRGVDQPQHF. DNA of the CDR3: TGTGCCAGCAGCTTAGTGAGAGGGGTTGATCAGCCCCAGCATTTT.

The chain uses TRBV7-9 and TRBJ1-1, with 9 bases fitting TRBD1. V lost 8 bases, J lost 0 bases, and 7 bases stayed unmatched. This CDR3 has 15 amino acids. Germline CDR1 reads SEHNR; CDR2 reads FQNEAQ (reference sequence). CDR3 coding DNA: TGTGCCAGCGGGACAGGGATCCTCCTGAACACTGAAGCTTTCTTT. It is translated as CASGTGILLNTEAFF.

V is TRBV7-8 and J is TRBJ1-5; 8 bases fit TRBD1. Trimming at V came to 4 bases and at J to 1 base, leaving 6 bases not matched to a gene. The CDR3 length is 16 residues. Per the germline V gene, CDR1 is SGHVS and CDR2 is FQNEAQ. The CDR3 here is CASSSRGPASNQPQHF. The CDR3 nucleotides are TGTGCCAGCAGCTCCAGGGGGCCGGCAAGCAATCAGCCCCAGCATTTT.

V and J are TRBV6-5 and TRBJ1-1; a possible D gene is TRBD1 (6 bases). V was shortened by 0 bases and J by 4 bases, with 12 bases between the two germline ends. This CDR3 contains 15 residues. Germline CDR1 is MNHEY and CDR2 is SVGAGI. The CDR3 bases are TGTGCCAGCAGTTACTCGGGGGGGCGTGGCACTGAAGCTTTCTTT. Protein product: CASSYSGGRGTEAFF.

V gene TRBV19 combines with J gene TRBJ1-5, with D possibly matching TRBD1 (6 bases). Germline V gene sequence: CDR1 LNHDA, CDR2 SQIVND (reference sequence). V shed 0 bases and J shed 9 bases, with 12 bases lying between them. This CDR3 comprises 14 residues. CDR3 nucleotide sequence: TGTGCCAGTAGTATAGAAGGGTCAGGGGCGCCCCAGCATTTT. Amino acids: CASSIEGSGAPQHF.

This chain connects TRBV20-1 to TRBJ2-7; 7 positions agree with TRBD2. This CDR3 comprises 13 residues. Germline CDR1 reads DFQATT; CDR2 reads SNEGSKA (reference sequence). Trimming took 5 bases from V and 5 from J; bases not matched to a gene: 9. CDR3: CSAPRLARDEQYF. Written as DNA, the CDR3 is TGCAGTGCTCCTAGACTAGCACGTGACGAGCAGTACTTC.

The chain joins TRBV29-1 to TRBJ2-3, with D perhaps matching TRBD2 (5 bases). The CDR3 covers 13 residues. The germline CDR1 and CDR2 sequences are SQVTM and ANQGSEA. The V end was cut by 3 bases, the J end by 3 bases, with 10 bases between. CDR3 nucleotides: TGCAGCGTTGATGAGGGTGGGACAGATACGCAGTATTTT. Translating gives CSVDEGGTDTQYF.

The CDR3 here is CASRLAGNNEQFF. The CDR3 DNA is TGTGCCAGCAGGTTAGCGGGGAACAATGAGCAGTTCTTC. The genes are TRBV2 and TRBJ2-1; 8 nucleotides line up with TRBD2. The CDR3 consists of 13 residues. In germline, CDR1 is SNHLY, CDR2 FYNNEI. Trimming cost V 6 bases and J 5 bases; bases outside gene matches: 3.

This clonotype was detected once. J is TRBJ2-6 and V is TRBV5-1; 8 nucleotides agree with TRBD2. J lost 0 bases, V lost 0 bases, and 8 bases had no gene match. This CDR3 is 19 amino acids long. Germline CDR1 SGHRS, CDR2 YFSETQ. CDR3 coding DNA: TGCGCCAGCAGCTTGGGCCCGACCGGGGGGGTCTCTGGGGCCAACGTCCTGACTTTC. The encoded protein is CASSLGPTGGVSGANVLTF.

The chain employs TRBV5-5 and TRBJ2-5, with D maybe TRBD1 (6 bases). Trimming cost V 6 bases and J 4 bases, with 13 bases left between them. CDR1 and CDR2 from the germline V gene are SGHKS and YYEKEE (reference sequence). The CDR3 is 13 amino acids. CDR3 protein: CASKGHLRETQYF. The CDR3 region has the DNA TGTGCCAGCAAGGGACATCTCCGAGAGACCCAGTACTTC.

J is TRBJ1-2 and V is TRBV18; a weak D match, TRBD1 (6 bases). Between the trimmed V and J ends, which lost 2 bases and 7 bases, there was a span of 14 bases. CDR3 size: 14 residues. In germline, CDR1 is KGHSH, CDR2 LQKENI. The CDR3 nucleotides read TGTGCCAGCTCACCAGAGACAGGTCCAAGTGGCTACACCTTC. Encoded protein: CASSPETGPSGYTF.

The gene calls are TRBV4-3 and TRBJ1-5, with no clear D. The ends were cut back, 4 bases at V and 4 bases at J, with 8 bases in the middle. The CDR3 has 13 residues. The germline V gene has CDR1 LGHNA and CDR2 YSLEER. CDR3 in DNA: TGCGCCAGCAGCCTTCTGCTTAATCAGCCCCAGCATTTT. It specifies CASSLLLNQPQHF.

V is TRBV20-1 and J is TRBJ1-5; no reliable D call. Germline lookup yields CDR1 DFQATT and CDR2 SNEGSKA (reference sequence). CDR3 length equals 16 residues. The V gene lost 1 base and the J gene lost 4 bases, with 17 bases spanning the gap. This CDR3 is CSARGRRLGPNQPQHF. The CDR3 nucleotides are TGCAGTGCTAGAGGTCGTCGGTTAGGGCCGAATCAGCCCCAGCATTTT.

J is TRBJ1-4 and V is TRBV20-1; a possible D gene is TRBD1 (5 bases). The CDR3 has 15 amino acids. V was clipped by 0 bases and J by 4 bases, with 12 bases between them. CDR1 and CDR2 (germline): DFQATT, SNEGSKA (reference sequence). CDR3 protein: CSARDAGKDNEKLFF. In DNA, the CDR3 is TGCAGTGCTAGAGATGCAGGGAAGGATAATGAAAAACTGTTTTTT.

In DNA, the CDR3 is TGTGCCAGCATTTCCGGACCAGTTGGCTCAGATACGCAGTATTTT. Protein sequence: CASISGPVGSDTQYF. The chain has TRBV28 and TRBJ2-3; D uncertain. The CDR3 loop spans 15 amino acids. In germline, CDR1 is MDHEN, CDR2 SYDVKM. Trimming removed 7 bases from V and 4 bases from J, with 18 bases in between.

The J gene is TRBJ2-7, the V gene TRBV20-1; 9 nucleotides match TRBD1. The J segment lost 2 bases and the V segment lost 3 bases, leaving 5 bases of the junction unmatched. The CDR3 sequence is 14 residues long. The germline CDR1 and CDR2 sequences are DFQATT and SNEGSKA (reference sequence). In DNA, the CDR3 is TGCAGTGCTAGGCTGGACAGGGGAACCTACGAGCAGTACTTC. This sequence encodes CSARLDRGTYEQYF.

This chain links TRBV21-1 with TRBJ2-2; no check of the table's D call, TRBD1, against the DNA was made. TRBV21-1 is termed a pseudogene. The CDR3 consists of 13 residues. CDR3 residues: CATEGANTGELFF. The CDR3 bases are TGTGCCACCGAGGGGGCGAACACCGGGGAGCTGTTTTTT.

The chain uses TRBV11-2 and TRBJ1-3; tentative D call: TRBD1 (6 bases). Germline V gives CDR1 SGHAT, CDR2 FQNNGV. The CDR3 length is 13 residues. V lost 4 bases and J 4 bases, leaving 8 bases between the germline ends. CDR3 amino acids: CASSSGAGNTIYF. The CDR3 DNA is TGTGCCAGCAGCTCAGGGGCCGGAAACACCATATATTTT.

The chain employs TRBV21-1 and TRBJ1-2. TRBV21-1 is marked as a pseudogene. This CDR3 has 15 amino acids. This CDR3 is CASSKVRVEGYGYTF. The CDR3 bases are TGTGCCAGCAGCAAAGTGAGGGTAGAGGGCTATGGCTACACCTTC.

This clonotype was picked up one time. CDR3 sequence: CASSDLGQINYGYTF. The CDR3 nucleotides are TGTGCCAGCAGTGACTTGGGACAGATTAACTATGGCTACACCTTC. J is TRBJ1-2 and V is TRBV25-1; TRBD1 matches 7 bases. The CDR3 consists of 15 residues. V was clipped by 3 bases and J by 1 base; unmatched bases: 5. Germline V gene sequence: CDR1 MGHDK, CDR2 SYGVNS.

V gene TRBV7-9 combines with J gene TRBJ2-2, with 11 bases identical to TRBD2. Trimming cost V 5 bases and J 0 bases; bases outside gene matches: 8. The V gene's germline CDR1 is SEHNR and CDR2 FQNEAQ (reference sequence). The CDR3 runs to 18 residues. CDR3 protein: CASSLIAGGNANTGELFF. CDR3 bases: TGTGCCAGCAGCCTGATAGCGGGAGGGAACGCGAACACCGGGGAGCTGTTTTTT.

The chain carries TRBV12-3 or TRBV12-4 and TRBJ2-7; 8 bases align to TRBD2. The CDR3 runs 13 residues. The V and J ends lost 6 bases and 2 bases, in that order; junction bases with no gene match: 3. The CDR3 DNA sequence: TGTGCCAGCAGCCCGGGACTAGCCTACGAGCAGTACTTC. Its translation: CASSPGLAYEQYF.

This chain links TRBV27 with TRBJ2-3; D might be TRBD1 or TRBD2, each matching 5 bases. The germline V and J ends were trimmed by 3 bases and 2 bases, with 6 bases remaining between them. The CDR3 sequence is 13 residues long. From germline, CDR1 is MNHEY and CDR2 SMNVEV (reference sequence). CDR3 sequence: CASSLGDTDTQYF. CDR3 DNA sequence: TGTGCCAGCAGTTTGGGGGACACAGATACGCAGTATTTT.

CDR3 DNA sequence: TGTGCCAGCTCACTTGAGGGGTTGGGGGTGAGCACTGAAGCTTTCTTT. Translated: CASSLEGLGVSTEAFF. The chain couples TRBV18 to TRBJ1-1; D might be TRBD1 (5 bases). CDR3 size: 16 residues. The germline gives CDR1 KGHSH, CDR2 LQKENI. Between the trimmed V and J ends, which lost 4 bases and 4 bases, there was a span of 19 bases. The complete variable domain, with remaining parts taken from reference TRBV18 and TRBJ1-1, reads NAGVMQNPRHLVRRRGQEARLRCSPMKGHSHVYWYRQLPEEGLKFMVYLQKENIIDESGMPKERFSAEFPKEGPSILRIQQVVRGDSAAYFCASSLEGLGVSTEAFFGQGTRLTVV.

The V call is TRBV27, the J call TRBJ2-7; 12 bases match TRBD2. J was trimmed by 7 bases and V by 0 bases; bases with no gene match: 7. Germline V gives CDR1 MNHEY, CDR2 SMNVEV (reference sequence). The CDR3 is made up of 16 amino acids. The CDR3 DNA follows: TGTGCCAGCAGTTTATCGCAGACTAGCGGGAGAATGGAGCAGTACTTC. Translated, it gives CASSLSQTSGRMEQYF.